This T cell receptor (beta chain) was observed in a study of Ad26.COV2.S vaccination and SARS-CoV-2 variants. Some clones are missing from TCRdb's copy, which holds only in-frame ones; the method was immunoSEQ multiplex PCR. The sample yields some 330,000 clones, approximately 87% seen once. Germline values: CDR1 SGHTA, CDR2 FQGNSA. Trimming shortened V by 4 bases and J by 4 bases, and 5 bases separated the two germline ends. This CDR3 comprises 12 residues. Note on this clone: Its antigen is not known.

The treatment was: about 20 received Ad26.COV2.S at low or high dose, single or two shots; a few received placebo; per-sample allocation not given. Sampling took place 63 days after the first vaccine or placebo injection. Study observations and caveats: Spike-specific CD8+ and CD4+ T cell responses reportedly showed substantial breadth after vaccination.

This sequence was found in a person aged 18 to 65 who received the Ad26.COV2.S COVID-19 vaccine or a placebo. Sample: peripheral blood, taken in a trial of Ad26.COV2.S vaccine versus placebo. The gene calls are TRBV7-2 and TRBJ1-5; no firm D call. The CDR3 DNA sequence: TGTGCCAGCAGCTACTATAATCAGCCCCAGCATTTT. Encoded protein: CASSYYNQPQHF.